The 23 T cell receptor beta chains below come from one sample, sequenced in a study of cytomegalovirus exposure and HLA in healthy donors. Use of 60 Vbeta and 13 Jbeta primers characterized the PCR. Generated by immunoSEQ multiplex PCR, the TCRdb table keeps only in-frame clones and is missing some. The table records about 190,000 clones, 65% to 90% of them present only once. Sequenced: PBMCs. The receptors originated from a man in his forties in good health and CMV-seropositive.

This chain joins TRBV5-1 and TRBJ2-7; no clear D. The CDR3 contains 19 residues. The germline V and J ends were trimmed by 5 bases and 0 bases, with 27 bases remaining between them. Germline CDR1 reads SGHRS; CDR2 reads YFSETQ. The CDR3 coding sequence is TGCGCCAGCAGTAGTCAGGCGAGTCCAAGATTTCAAAGCTCCTACGAGCAGTACTTC. It yields the protein CASSSQASPRFQSSYEQYF. Drawing the rest from reference TRBV5-1 and TRBJ2-7, the complete variable domain is KAGVTQTPRYLIKTRGQQVTLSCSPISGHRSVSWYQQTPGQGLQFLFEYFSETQRNKGNFPGRFSGRQFSNSRSEMNVSTLELGDSALYLCASSSQASPRFQSSYEQYFGPGTRLTVT.

In its sample, this clone was seen once. The chain uses TRBV19 and TRBJ2-5; maybe TRBD1 (6 bases). Trimming stripped 4 bases from V and 2 bases from J, with 11 bases between. Per germline, CDR1 LNHDA and CDR2 SQIVND (reference sequence). The length of the CDR3 is 14 residues. For the CDR3, the DNA is TGTGCCAGTAGTACACAGGGTACTCAAGAGACCCAGTACTTC. Translation: CASSTQGTQETQYF.

This chain links TRBV6-6 with TRBJ1-1; tentative D call: TRBD1 (5 bases). This CDR3 spans 15 amino acids. The germline V gene has CDR1 MNHNY and CDR2 SVGAGI (reference sequence). Trimming left V 7 bases short and J 2 bases short, with 17 bases between. The CDR3 reads CASTPGMDFNTEAFF. The CDR3 DNA reads TGTGCCAGCACCCCAGGGATGGATTTCAACACTGAAGCTTTCTTT.

The rearrangement joins TRBV5-6 to TRBJ2-5; TRBD1 aligns across 12 bases. Germline V CDR1 and CDR2: SGHDT, YYEEEE. This CDR3 has 16 amino acids. Unmatched junction bases numbered 8, after V lost 4 bases and J lost 4 bases. Written as DNA, the CDR3 is TGTGCCAGCAGCGACAAGGGACAGGGGGCAAGAGAGACCCAGTACTTC. Translated, it gives CASSDKGQGARETQYF.

Comments on this clone: One end of the junction fails to match germline, which may point to a read error. The V call is TRBV7-7, the J call TRBJ2-5, with TRBD2 as a possible D gene (5 bases). The CDR3 is 13 residues long. Germline loops: CDR1 SSHAT, CDR2 FNYEAQ (reference sequence). In nucleotides, the CDR3 is TGTGCTAGCAGCTTGAGGGCTAGAGAGACCCAGTACTTC. Amino acids: CASSLRARETQYF.

This clone came up once. J is TRBJ2-5 and V is TRBV27, with TRBD2 identical over 8 bases. CDR3 length equals 17 residues. Trimming at V came to 7 bases and at J to 1 base, leaving 14 bases not matched to a gene. Germline CDR1 MNHEY, CDR2 SMNVEV (reference sequence). The CDR3 DNA reads TGTGCCAGCAAGACCCCTCCGAGCGGGGGAACCCAAGAGACCCAGTACTTC. The encoded protein is CASKTPPSGGTQETQYF.

The chain carries TRBV9 and TRBJ1-3, with unresolved D. V lost 2 bases, J lost 0 bases, and 9 bases lay in between. Germline loops: CDR1 SGDLS, CDR2 YYNGEE. This CDR3 spans 15 amino acids. CDR3 nucleotides: TGTGCCAGCAGCGTTGGGCCCAACTCTGGAAACACCATATATTTT. Protein: CASSVGPNSGNTIYF.

This chain joins TRBV9 and TRBJ2-2, with 7 positions matching TRBD1. The germline gives CDR1 SGDLS, CDR2 YYNGEE. V lost 0 bases and J lost 5; bases outside the gene matches: 10. The CDR3 consists of 17 residues. Here the CDR3 DNA reads TGTGCCAGCAGCGTAGCTACAGGGGCCCTTGGAACCGGGGAGCTGTTTTTT. It is translated as CASSVATGALGTGELFF.

The chain has TRBV29-1 and TRBJ1-1, with a possible D match to TRBD1 (6 bases). This CDR3 has 13 amino acids. The V gene's germline CDR1 is SQVTM and CDR2 ANQGSEA. The V and J ends lost 2 bases and 1 base respectively, with 8 bases between them. CDR3 sequence (DNA): TGCAGCGTTGAACGGGACAAGAACACTGAAGCTTTCTTT. Protein product: CSVERDKNTEAFF.

V is TRBV4-3 and J is TRBJ1-1, with TRBD1 matching over 10 bases. V was clipped by 3 bases and J by 3 bases; unmatched bases: 4. The CDR3 contains 15 residues. The V gene's germline CDR1 is LGHNA and CDR2 YSLEER. In DNA form, the CDR3 reads TGCGCCAGCAGCCAGGACAGGGGGTCGGACACTGAAGCTTTCTTT. Its protein product is CASSQDRGSDTEAFF.

The gene calls are TRBV30 and TRBJ1-6; the D is unclear. CDR1 is GTSNPN and CDR2 is SVGIG in the germline V gene (reference sequence). CDR3 length equals 13 residues. V was trimmed by 1 base and J by 10 bases, leaving 11 bases between them. The CDR3 loop is CAWSDLGRSPLHF. The DNA of the CDR3 is TGTGCCTGGAGTGACTTGGGGAGATCACCCCTCCACTTT.

The chain carries TRBV5-6 and TRBJ1-5; D perhaps matches TRBD1 (5 bases). The CDR3 runs to 14 residues. Trimming stripped 4 bases from V and 0 bases from J, with 8 bases between. Per germline, CDR1 SGHDT and CDR2 YYEEEE. Written as DNA, the CDR3 is TGTGCCAGCAGCCTAGGGGCTAGCAATCAGCCCCAGCATTTT. Its protein product is CASSLGASNQPQHF.

This clone showed up just once. V is TRBV10-3 and J is TRBJ2-3; TRBD1 matches 8 bases. Unmatched junction bases numbered 6, after V lost 6 bases and J lost 10 bases. The germline CDR1 and CDR2 sequences are ENHRY and SYGVKD. CDR3 length equals 12 residues. CDR3 in amino acids: CAIRDRVLAQYF. CDR3 sequence (DNA): TGTGCCATCAGGGACAGGGTCCTGGCGCAGTATTTT.

This chain links TRBV4-1 with TRBJ2-2; a weak D match, TRBD2 (7 bases). Trimming stripped 6 bases from V and 7 bases from J, with 21 bases between. The CDR3 runs 16 residues. The germline CDR1 and CDR2 sequences are MGHRA and YSYEKL. DNA for the CDR3: TGCGCCAGCAGAAAGATTGGGGGGGGCAATCACGGGGAGCTGTTTTTT. This gives the protein CASRKIGGGNHGELFF.

The rearrangement uses TRBV9 and TRBJ1-1, with D unclear. The germline gives CDR1 SGDLS, CDR2 YYNGEE. Trimming took 0 bases from V and 3 from J, leaving 9 bases between them. This CDR3 is 14 amino acids long. The CDR3 region is CASSVGGIDTEAFF. CDR3 DNA: TGTGCCAGCAGCGTAGGCGGGATAGACACTGAAGCTTTCTTT.

The J gene is TRBJ2-2, the V gene TRBV11-2; tentatively, D is TRBD2 (6 bases). V lost 3 bases to trimming and J lost 7 bases, with 12 bases between them. The CDR3 is 14 amino acids. The germline V gene encodes CDR1 SGHAT and CDR2 FQNNGV. The CDR3 nucleotides read TGTGCCAGCAGCTTGAGGGGAGGCCTCGGGGAGCTGTTTTTT. As protein: CASSLRGGLGELFF.

This sequence joins TRBV19 and TRBJ2-5; a weak D match, TRBD1 (6 bases). The V end was cut by 5 bases, the J end by 5 bases, with 9 bases between. The length of the CDR3 is 12 residues. Germline assignment: CDR1 LNHDA and CDR2 SQIVND (reference sequence). The CDR3 nucleotides read TGTGCCAGTAGTTCCCAGGGGGAGACCCAGTACTTC. Its translation: CASSSQGETQYF.

The rearrangement links TRBV7-2 to TRBJ2-3; weak D call: TRBD1 (5 bases). This CDR3 has 14 residues. Trimming removed 1 base at V and 1 base at J, with 6 bases between. Germline V gene data show CDR1 as SGHTA and CDR2 as FQGNSA. The DNA of the CDR3 is TGTGCCAGCAGCTTAGGACAGCGCACAGATACGCAGTATTTT. It translates to CASSLGQRTDTQYF.

Written as DNA, the CDR3 is TGTGCCAGCAGGAGGGCCGCCAACACTGAAGCTTTCTTT. Amino acids: CASRRAANTEAFF. The V call is TRBV27, the J call TRBJ1-1; no clear D. With 6 bases removed from V and 2 bases from J, the gap between germline ends came to 10 bases. This CDR3 is 13 amino acids long. Looked up from germline, CDR1 is MNHEY and CDR2 is SMNVEV (reference sequence).

This chain links TRBV6-5 with TRBJ2-1, with 8 nucleotides matching TRBD1. Unmatched junction bases numbered 6, after V lost 5 bases and J lost 3 bases. The germline CDR1 and CDR2 sequences are MNHEY and SVGAGI. This CDR3 comprises 15 residues. The CDR3 DNA reads TGTGCCAGCAGTCTTTCCGGGACAGGCTACAATGAGCAGTTCTTC. Its protein product is CASSLSGTGYNEQFF.

This chain links TRBV29-1 with TRBJ2-7, with 7 bases fitting TRBD2. Germline trimming cut 4 bases from V and 9 bases from J; bases unmatched to any gene: 12. CDR3 size: 13 residues. Germline CDR1 is SQVTM and CDR2 is ANQGSEA. This CDR3 is CSVAEPWGGGQYF. The DNA of the CDR3 is TGCAGCGTTGCGGAACCCTGGGGGGGTGGGCAGTACTTC.

This clone was counted a few times. The V gene is TRBV19, the J gene TRBJ1-2; possible D gene TRBD1, 5 bases. The germline V gene encodes CDR1 LNHDA and CDR2 SQIVND (reference sequence). V dropped 9 bases and J dropped 3 bases, with 11 bases sitting between them. CDR3 length: 12 residues. CDR3 amino acids: CASFGGDYGYTF. The CDR3 DNA is TGTGCCAGCTTCGGGGGGGACTATGGCTACACCTTC.

This clone has just a few counts. The rearrangement joins TRBV7-2 to TRBJ2-7, with D perhaps matching TRBD2 (6 bases). Germline V lookup: CDR1 SGHTA, CDR2 FQGNSA. This CDR3 comprises 14 residues. Trimming shortened V by 5 bases and J by 0 bases, and 11 bases separated the two germline ends. As DNA, the CDR3 is TGTGCCAGCAGCCGGGACTCCCACTCCTACGAGCAGTACTTC. Amino acids: CASSRDSHSYEQYF.